This T cell receptor beta chain was observed in a study of shared clonotypes between healthy human individuals. Study-level results: Non-shared clonotypes showed lower generation probabilities than clonotypes common to all four donors.

Turning to this clone: Its antigen remains unidentified.

This was a deep-level run. Sequencing was performed with immunoSEQ multiplex PCR; in TCRdb, only in-frame clones are kept and a portion is missing. This sample has around 2.5 million clones; 93% occur once, and the top ten carry about 0.39%. CD4+ cells yielded CD45RA+ naive and CD45RA-negative memory subsets. Germline CDR1 is SEHNR and CDR2 is FQNEAQ (reference sequence). This CDR3 has 14 residues. V was clipped by 3 bases and J by 10 bases, with 16 bases between them. The J gene is TRBJ2-1, the V gene TRBV7-9; a weak D match, TRBD1 (5 bases). The sequenced material came from naive CD4+ T cells from PBMCs. Subset: CD45RA+ positively selected. This receptor was obtained from a young man in good health. Some clones in this sample may be carry-over from other donors' samples. Here the CDR3 DNA reads TGTGCCAGCAGCTTGAGTTGGCATGGGGCGGAGCAGTTCTTC. It encodes CASSLSWHGAEQFF.